This T cell receptor beta chain was captured in a study of blood T cell repertoires in COVID-19. Study as a whole: PBMCs, B-cell-depleted T cells, or T cells were the source of the cDNA or gDNA that made up the material.

The V gene lost 0 bases and the J gene lost 8 bases, with 14 bases spanning the gap. From germline, CDR1 is SGHNT and CDR2 YYREEE (reference sequence). The CDR3 is 14 residues long. Assay used: immunoSEQ multiplex PCR; TCRdb lists only in-frame clones, some missing. The table includes around 250,000 clones, around 84% detected once. Researchers sorted participants into cohorts using their self-reported clinical history. This TCR was sampled from a man aged 18 to 30 who had recovered from COVID-19. The V gene is TRBV5-4, the J gene TRBJ1-2; D is undetermined. Sample: PBMCs or T cells enriched from blood (not recorded which). CDR3 amino acids: CASSLVGRTGGYTF. CDR3 nucleotide sequence: TGTGCCAGCAGCTTGGTTGGCAGAACGGGAGGCTACACCTTC.